What follows describes a single TCR beta chain. Only one count was recorded for this clone. Its target antigen remains unknown. No base quality values were provided; no much bigger clone lies one nucleotide off. The library was made by the immunoSEQ multiplex PCR assay. For the multiplex PCR, a mixture combining 60 forward primers for TCR Vbeta segments and 13 reverse primers for TCR Jbeta segments was used. The CDR3 region of rearranged TCR beta genes was amplified from genomic DNA by a multiplex PCR assay. The Illumina HiSeq System was used to sequence the amplified TCR beta libraries as 87-base-pair reads. In the authors' own workflow: In a later analysis, roughly 80 million unique TCR beta chains were counted across the 500 to 850 repertoires, and roughly 11 million of these chains were shared by at least two donors. A nearest-neighbor algorithm error-corrected the raw reads and collapsed the reads into unique sequences, merging closely related sequences to remove PCR and sequencing errors. V, D and J gene segments were assigned by aligning CDR3 sequences to IMGT reference sequences. Each retained sequence needed at least a six-nucleotide match to both a V gene segment and a J gene segment. Rearrangements were classified as productive when the CDR3 lacked stop codons and remained in frame with V and J, and all other rearrangements were classified as non-productive. Following IMGT convention, CDR3 was defined as the stretch from the second conserved V-encoded cysteine up to the conserved J-encoded phenylalanine. The earlier analysis of fewer than 700 of the donors excluded sequences that lacked an unambiguous match to a single V gene segment. An earlier analysis of a few hundred of the donors classified V segments as functional when productive rearrangements were above 56.7% and as segregating when the standard deviation between donors was above 5%. A statistical classification framework was developed to diagnose cytomegalovirus status using the catalog of TCR beta chain sequences. V and J gene assignment, in a later analysis, came from comparing TCR nucleotide sequences with IMGT/GENE-DB human TR gene sequences. The TCRdist pipeline was used in a later analysis to assign CDR3 sequences and most-parsimonious VDJ recombination scenarios. A later analysis defined each TCR beta chain by its CDR3 amino acid sequence plus V-gene family, and excluded reads lacking a unique V-gene family. To address suspected cross-contamination and a sequencing artifact, a later analysis removed over 500 highly shared, low-generation-probability nucleotide sequences. A later analysis calculated a clonal expansion index for each public chain from normalized within-repertoire ranks of inferred template counts. In a later analysis, generation probabilities were computed using a VDJ recombination model fitted to out-of-frame rearrangements, and the results were checked against IGoR. Hypergeometric tests were used in a later analysis to score TCR-TCR, TCR-HLA and TCR-CMV co-occurrence, with a repertoire-size bias correction applied to the TCR pairs. In a later analysis, false discovery rates were estimated by permuting HLA or CMV assignments 20 times. In a later analysis, co-occurring TCRs were grouped using DBSCAN, with TCRdist sequence similarity added in when clustering inside HLA-allele-positive subsets. For co-occurrence clustering, repertoires with fewer than 30,000 or more than 120,000 public chains were excluded, along with roughly five repertoires with anomalous nucleotide sharing. In its TCRdb copy, this immuneACCESS table keeps in-frame sequences only and misses some clones. Where compared with another copy, unresolved V genes explain less than half of these, and the others have no known cause. Clone size and V and J calls were adopted from that table, with D and trimming inferred from the DNA. This sample comprises over 150,000 clones, around 75% of them detected only once. The leading ten clones occupy 4.9% of the sample.

Per the germline V gene (reference sequence), SEHNR is the CDR1 and FQNEAQ is the CDR2. The V and J ends are trimmed by 3 bases and 12 bases, leaving 13 bases between them. The CDR3 holds 12 amino acids from the cysteine to the phenylalanine. The DNA shown is the 36-base CDR3, in frame from base 1. The sample belongs to a study of cytomegalovirus exposure and HLA in healthy donors (dated by TCRdb to the late 2010s). Turning to the overall study: According to an earlier analysis of around 600 of the donors, some 180 million T cells yielded 90 million to 130 million unique TCR beta sequences and approximately 300 Gb of sequence data. Roughly 300 gigabases of sequencing data and around 85 million unique TCR sequences made up an early release that covered roughly 670 HLA-typed donors. Of the 300 to 450 genotyped donors, 81% were placed in the genetic ancestry cluster associated with self-reported Caucasian donors. The study aimed to test whether cataloging public T cell receptors could reveal signatures of past pathogen exposure. The study used immunosequencing to profile the T cell repertoires of approximately 650 subjects and linked those repertoires to cytomegalovirus serostatus. In addition to the first cohort of several hundred subjects, a separate validation cohort of 130 or so different subjects was used. The study combined high-throughput TCR immunosequencing, statistical association of individual TCRs with disease status, and machine learning to predict cytomegalovirus infection status. A later analysis re-analyzed previously published TCR beta repertoires from 500 to 700 donors and added high-resolution HLA genotyping to study TCR occurrence patterns. The later analysis used no new phenotypic data to find candidate immune exposures, relying instead on TCR beta sequences and their occurrence across donors. An earlier analysis of approximately 580 of the donors used high-throughput TCR beta sequencing to judge whether each TCR beta V gene segment behaved as functional or pseudogenic. Donor age, sex, ethnicity and CMV serostatus were compiled alongside the repertoire data. In a later genetic analysis, genome-wide SNP genotypes for about 65% of the roughly 700 donors were used, and that subset was treated as a discovery cohort. Every repertoire in the discovery cohort had been generated on one and the same sequencing platform. Class I and class II HLA loci were covered by the typing at four-digit resolution. Typing coverage varied by locus: about 629-640 donors for A, B, C, DRB1 and DQB1; roughly 520 for DQA1; more than 600 for DPA1; some 470 for DPB1. Because of strong linkage in the cohort, roughly five DR-DQ haplotypes were treated as single units for association and clustering. Among around 400 genotyped donors of the cohort, an average of roughly 230,000 unique TCR beta nucleotide sequences was sequenced per donor, of which about 20% were non-productive.

The cohort consisted of some 670 healthy bone marrow donors. All cohort members were sampled while nominally healthy, although unrecorded immune exposures were likely present. The donor tested CMV seronegative and was one of the 352 seronegative cohort members. A peripheral blood sample was provided by each donor, and peripheral blood mononuclear cells were used for TCR beta sequencing. Genomic DNA was extracted from the blood cell samples with the Qiagen DNeasy Blood Extraction Kit. Overall study outcomes, separate from this receptor: In an earlier analysis of some 550 of the donors, most TCR beta V segments were observed in productive rearrangements about 90% or about 30% of the time, broadly matching IMGT annotations. Sequencing depth was assumed to be roughly uniform across donors in the presence/absence analyses, though that assumption may not hold. The only immune exposure information available for the cohort was CMV serostatus. Assigning TCR associations to individual alleles was difficult when HLA alleles, especially DR and DQ, strongly co-occurred. The study gave a list of under 200 TCR beta chains associated with cytomegalovirus. A further reported finding was that TCR beta sequences accurately predicted the HLA-A and HLA-B alleles for most subjects in the first cohort. Some IMGT-functional V segments, including TRBV6-2 and TRBV6-3, could not be told apart with the 87-base-pair reads, so those segments were excluded. A later analysis found that most CMV-associated TCR beta chains appeared HLA-restricted, with HLA associations seemingly driven largely by CMV exposure. In vitro tests confirmed that a few of the cytomegalovirus-associated TCR beta chains recognize cytomegalovirus antigens. A later analysis found that TCR association rates varied across HLA loci, with DRB1 alleles showing the most associated TCRs and HLA-C alleles the fewest. Because HLA typing was unavailable for some donors at each locus, only the typed subset was used in association tests. A cluster of highly shared sequence variants was judged likely to represent a technical artifact of the sequencing pipeline. Only TCR beta chains were sequenced in this cohort, and the absence of alpha or paired-chain data limited detectable features. Cytomegalovirus status was reported to be diagnosed by the classifier with high specificity and sensitivity in both the original and validation cohorts. An association between a missense DCLRE1C variant and V-gene and J-gene trimming of TCR beta chains was found in a later genetic analysis and replicated in an independent cohort. The authors suggested that the approach could potentially be extended to other disease states and immunological phenotypes. Most TCR sequences were seen in very few donors, while some public TCRs were found in many individuals. The earlier analysis of approximately 540 of the donors excluded 15 to 20 rarely observed V segments, including chromosome 9 orphons, because counts were too low. A later analysis associated some 17,000 TCR beta sequences with specific HLA alleles at a false discovery rate of 0.05. Correlated functional status among segregating V segments might reflect linkage disequilibrium, but an unknown experimental factor could not be ruled out. Compared with the 666-donor mean, donors in an Asian-associated ancestry cluster had fewer N-insertions in productive TCRs, according to a later genetic analysis. According to a later analysis, parvovirus B19, influenza, CMV and Epstein-Barr virus appeared linked to several top co-occurrence clusters. In a later analysis, HLA-associated TCR beta chains were found to be more clonally expanded and to have lower generation probabilities than equally common non-associated chains.

This clonotype was sampled from a male donor in good health and CMV-seronegative. The source material was PBMCs. The chain joins TRBV7-9 to TRBJ2-3; the D gene lacks a confident call. The CDR3 corresponds to CASSFLSGSQYF. The nucleotide sequence is TGTGCCAGCAGCTTCCTTTCGGGTAGCCAGTATTTT. Beyond the CDR3, the reference TRBV7-9 and TRBJ2-3 genes provide the residues; the full variable domain reads: DTGVSQNPRHKITKRGQNVTFRCDPISEHNRLYWYRQTLGQGPEFLTYFQNEAQLEKSRLLSDRFSAERPKGSFSTLEIQRTEQGDSAMYLCASSFLSGSQYFGPGTRLTVL.